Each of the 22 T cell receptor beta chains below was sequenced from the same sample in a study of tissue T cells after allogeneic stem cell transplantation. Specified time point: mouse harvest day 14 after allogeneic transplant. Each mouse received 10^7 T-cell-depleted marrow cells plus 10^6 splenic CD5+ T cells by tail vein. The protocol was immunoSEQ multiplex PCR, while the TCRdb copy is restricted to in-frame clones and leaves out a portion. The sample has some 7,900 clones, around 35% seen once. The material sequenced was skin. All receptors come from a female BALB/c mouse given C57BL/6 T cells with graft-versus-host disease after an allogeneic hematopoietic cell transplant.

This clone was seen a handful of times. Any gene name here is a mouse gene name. The CDR3 reads CASSLSRGTEVFF. The part of the CDR3 DNA that was read is TGTGCCAGCAGTCTGTCGAGGGGCACAGAAGTCTTC. The chain uses TRBV26 and TRBJ1-1; a possible D gene is TRBD1 (5 bases). The DNA ends 1 residue before the CDR3 does, and the rest of the CDR3 is filled in from the germline J gene. Germline lookup yields CDR1 KGHPV and CDR2 FQNQEV (reference sequence). The CDR3 sequence is 13 residues long. V dropped 0 bases and J dropped 4 bases, with 6 bases sitting between them.

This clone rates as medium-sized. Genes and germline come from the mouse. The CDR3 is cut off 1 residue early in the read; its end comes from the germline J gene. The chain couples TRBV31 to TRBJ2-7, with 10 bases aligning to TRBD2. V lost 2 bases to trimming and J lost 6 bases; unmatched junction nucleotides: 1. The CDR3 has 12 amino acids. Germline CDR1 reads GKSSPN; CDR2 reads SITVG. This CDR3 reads CAWSGDWGEQYF. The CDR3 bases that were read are TGTGCCTGGAGTGGGGACTGGGGTGAACAGTAC.

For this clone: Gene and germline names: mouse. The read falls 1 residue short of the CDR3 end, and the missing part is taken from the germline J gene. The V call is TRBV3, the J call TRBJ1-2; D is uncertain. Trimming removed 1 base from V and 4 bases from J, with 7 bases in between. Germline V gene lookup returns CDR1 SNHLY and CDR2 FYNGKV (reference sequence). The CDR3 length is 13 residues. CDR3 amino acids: CASSLGGGSDYTF. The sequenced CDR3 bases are TGTGCCAGCAGCTTAGGGGGTGGCTCCGACTACACC.

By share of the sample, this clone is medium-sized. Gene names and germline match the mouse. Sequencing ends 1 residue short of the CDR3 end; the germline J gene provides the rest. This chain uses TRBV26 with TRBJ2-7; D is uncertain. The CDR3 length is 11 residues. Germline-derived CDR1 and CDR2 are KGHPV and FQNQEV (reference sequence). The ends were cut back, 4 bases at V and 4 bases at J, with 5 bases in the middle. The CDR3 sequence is CASSPSYEQYF. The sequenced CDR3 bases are TGTGCCAGCAGTCCGTCTTATGAACAGTAC.

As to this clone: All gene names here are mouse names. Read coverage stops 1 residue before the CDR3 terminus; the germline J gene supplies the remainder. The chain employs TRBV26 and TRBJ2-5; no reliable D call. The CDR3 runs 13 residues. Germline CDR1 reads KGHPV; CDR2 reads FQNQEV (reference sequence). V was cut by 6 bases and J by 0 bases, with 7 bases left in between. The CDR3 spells CASSHSNQDTQYF. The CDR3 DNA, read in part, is TGTGCCAGCAGCCACAGTAACCAAGACACCCAGTAC.

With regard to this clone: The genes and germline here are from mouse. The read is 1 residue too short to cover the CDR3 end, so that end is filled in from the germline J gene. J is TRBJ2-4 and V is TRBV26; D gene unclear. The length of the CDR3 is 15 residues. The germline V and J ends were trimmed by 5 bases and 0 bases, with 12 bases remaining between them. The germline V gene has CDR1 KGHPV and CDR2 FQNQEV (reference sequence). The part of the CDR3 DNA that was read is TGTGCCAGCAGTTTTCTCTCAGGTAGTCAAAACACCTTGTAC. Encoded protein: CASSFLSGSQNTLY. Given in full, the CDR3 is CASSFLSGSQNTLYF.

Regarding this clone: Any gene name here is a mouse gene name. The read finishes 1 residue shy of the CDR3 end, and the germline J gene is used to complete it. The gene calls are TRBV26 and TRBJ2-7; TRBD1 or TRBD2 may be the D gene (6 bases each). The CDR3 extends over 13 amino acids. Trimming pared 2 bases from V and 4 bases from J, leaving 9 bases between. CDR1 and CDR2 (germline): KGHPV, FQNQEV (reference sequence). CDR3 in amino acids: CASSLRGGYEQYF. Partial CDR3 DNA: TGTGCCAGCAGTCTGAGAGGGGGGTATGAACAGTAC.

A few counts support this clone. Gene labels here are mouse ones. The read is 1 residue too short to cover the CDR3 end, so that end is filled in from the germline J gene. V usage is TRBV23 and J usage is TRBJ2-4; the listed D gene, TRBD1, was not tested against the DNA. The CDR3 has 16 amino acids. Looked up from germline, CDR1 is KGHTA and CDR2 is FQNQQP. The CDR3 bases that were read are TGCTCCAGCAGTCGACAGGGGGCGGAGGGTCAAAACACCTTGTAC. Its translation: CSSSRQGAEGQNTLY. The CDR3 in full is CSSSRQGAEGQNTLYF.

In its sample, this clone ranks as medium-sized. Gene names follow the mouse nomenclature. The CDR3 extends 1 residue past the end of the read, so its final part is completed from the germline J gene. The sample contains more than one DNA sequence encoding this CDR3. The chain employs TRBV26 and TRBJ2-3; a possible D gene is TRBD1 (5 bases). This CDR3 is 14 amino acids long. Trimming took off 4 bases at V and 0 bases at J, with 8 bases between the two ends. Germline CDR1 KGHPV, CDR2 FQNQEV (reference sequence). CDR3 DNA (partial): TGTGCCAGCAGTCCGCCAGGGAGTGCAGAAACGCTGTAT. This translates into CASSPPGSAETLY. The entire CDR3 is CASSPPGSAETLYF.

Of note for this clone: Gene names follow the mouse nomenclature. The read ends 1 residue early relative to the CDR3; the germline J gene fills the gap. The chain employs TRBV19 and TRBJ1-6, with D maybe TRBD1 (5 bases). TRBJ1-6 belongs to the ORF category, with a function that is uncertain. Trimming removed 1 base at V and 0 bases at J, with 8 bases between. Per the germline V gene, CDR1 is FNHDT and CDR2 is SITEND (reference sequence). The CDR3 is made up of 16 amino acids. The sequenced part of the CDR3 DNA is TGTGCCAGCAGTATATTCAGGGATTCCTATAATTCGCCCCTCTAC. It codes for CASSIFRDSYNSPLY. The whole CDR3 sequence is CASSIFRDSYNSPLYF.

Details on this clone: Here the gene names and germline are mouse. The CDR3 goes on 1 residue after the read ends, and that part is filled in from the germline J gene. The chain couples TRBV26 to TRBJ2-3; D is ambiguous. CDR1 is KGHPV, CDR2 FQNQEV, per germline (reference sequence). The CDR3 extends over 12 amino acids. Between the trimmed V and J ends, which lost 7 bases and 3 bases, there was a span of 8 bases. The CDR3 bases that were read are TGTGCCAGCACCTCACAAGCAGAAACGCTGTAT. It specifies CASTSQAETLY. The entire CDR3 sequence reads CASTSQAETLYF.

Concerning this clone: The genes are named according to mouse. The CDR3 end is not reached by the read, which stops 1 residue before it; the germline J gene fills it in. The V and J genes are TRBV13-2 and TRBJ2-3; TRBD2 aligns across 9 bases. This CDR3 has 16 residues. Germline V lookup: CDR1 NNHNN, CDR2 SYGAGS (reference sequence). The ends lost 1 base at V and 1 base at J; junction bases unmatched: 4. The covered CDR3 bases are TGTGCCAGCGGTGATTCTGGGGGGGGGTGTGCAGAAACGCTGTAT. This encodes CASGDSGGGCAETLY. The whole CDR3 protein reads CASGDSGGGCAETLYF.

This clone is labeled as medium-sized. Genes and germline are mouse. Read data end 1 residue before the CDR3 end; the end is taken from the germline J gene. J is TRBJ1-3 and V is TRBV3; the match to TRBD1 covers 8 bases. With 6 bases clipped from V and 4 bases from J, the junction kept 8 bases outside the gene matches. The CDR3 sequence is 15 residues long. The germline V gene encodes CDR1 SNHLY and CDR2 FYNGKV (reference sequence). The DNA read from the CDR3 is TGTGCCAGCAGTCGACAGGGGATGGGGGGAAATACGCTCTAT. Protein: CASSRQGMGGNTLY. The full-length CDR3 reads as CASSRQGMGGNTLYF. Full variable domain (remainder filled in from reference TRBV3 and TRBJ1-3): GPKVLQIPSHQIIDMGQMVTLNCDPVSNHLYFYWYKQILGQQMEFLVNFYNGKVMEKSKLFKDQFSVERPDGSYFTLKIQPTALEDSAVYFCASSRQGMGGNTLYFGEGSRLIVV.

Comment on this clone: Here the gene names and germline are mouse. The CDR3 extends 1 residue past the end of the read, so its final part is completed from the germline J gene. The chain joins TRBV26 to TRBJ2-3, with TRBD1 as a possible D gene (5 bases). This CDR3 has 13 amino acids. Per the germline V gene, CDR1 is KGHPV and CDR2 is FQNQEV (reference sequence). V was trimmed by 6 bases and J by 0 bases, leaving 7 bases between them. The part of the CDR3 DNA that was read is TGTGCCAGCAGGACAGTTAGTGCAGAAACGCTGTAT. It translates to CASRTVSAETLY. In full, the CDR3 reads CASRTVSAETLYF.

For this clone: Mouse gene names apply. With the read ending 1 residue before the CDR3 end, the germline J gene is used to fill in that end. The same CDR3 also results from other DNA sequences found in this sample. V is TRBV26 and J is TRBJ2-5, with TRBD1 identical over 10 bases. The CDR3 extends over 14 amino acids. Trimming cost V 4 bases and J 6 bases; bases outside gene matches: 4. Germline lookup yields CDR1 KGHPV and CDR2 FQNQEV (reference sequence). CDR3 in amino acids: CASSPGQGRDTQYF. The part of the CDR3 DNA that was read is TGTGCCAGCAGTCCGGGACAGGGGAGGGACACCCAGTAC.

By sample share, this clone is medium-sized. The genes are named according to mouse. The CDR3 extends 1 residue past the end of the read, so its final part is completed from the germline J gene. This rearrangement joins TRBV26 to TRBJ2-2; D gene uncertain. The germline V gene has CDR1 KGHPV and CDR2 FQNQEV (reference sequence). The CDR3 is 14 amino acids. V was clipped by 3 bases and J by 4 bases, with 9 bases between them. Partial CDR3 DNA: TGTGCCAGCAGTCTTCCGGGTTCCACCGGGCAGCTCTAC. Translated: CASSLPGSTGQLY. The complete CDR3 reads CASSLPGSTGQLYF.

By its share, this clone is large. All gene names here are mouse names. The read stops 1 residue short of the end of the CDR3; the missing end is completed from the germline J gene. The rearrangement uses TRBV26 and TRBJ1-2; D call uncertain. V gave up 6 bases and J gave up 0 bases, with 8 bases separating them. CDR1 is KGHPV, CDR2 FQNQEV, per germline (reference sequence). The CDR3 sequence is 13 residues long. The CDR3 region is CASSHSTNSDYTF. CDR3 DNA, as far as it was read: TGTGCCAGCAGCCATTCAACAAACTCCGACTACACC.

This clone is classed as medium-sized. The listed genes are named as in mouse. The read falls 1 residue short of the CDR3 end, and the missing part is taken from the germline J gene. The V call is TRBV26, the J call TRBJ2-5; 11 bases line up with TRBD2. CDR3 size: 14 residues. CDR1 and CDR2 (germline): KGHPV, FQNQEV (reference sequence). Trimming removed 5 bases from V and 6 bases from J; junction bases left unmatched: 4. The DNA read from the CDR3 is TGTGCCAGCAGTTCCCGGGACTGGGGGGACACCCAGTAC. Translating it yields CASSSRDWGDTQY. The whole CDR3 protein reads CASSSRDWGDTQYF.

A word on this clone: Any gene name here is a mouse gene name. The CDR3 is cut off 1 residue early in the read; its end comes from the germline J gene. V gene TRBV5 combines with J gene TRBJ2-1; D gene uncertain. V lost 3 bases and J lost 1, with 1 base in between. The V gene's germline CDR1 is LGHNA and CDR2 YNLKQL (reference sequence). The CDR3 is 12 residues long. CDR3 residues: CASSHNYAEQFF. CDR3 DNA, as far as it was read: TGTGCCAGCAGCCACAACTATGCTGAGCAGTTC.

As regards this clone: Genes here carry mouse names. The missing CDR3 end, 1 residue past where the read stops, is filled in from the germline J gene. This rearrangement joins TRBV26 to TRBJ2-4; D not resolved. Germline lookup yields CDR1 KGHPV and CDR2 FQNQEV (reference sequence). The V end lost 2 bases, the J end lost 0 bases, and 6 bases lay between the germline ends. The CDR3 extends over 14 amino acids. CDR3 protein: CASSLENSQNTLYF. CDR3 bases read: TGTGCCAGCAGTCTGGAAAATAGTCAAAACACCTTGTAC.

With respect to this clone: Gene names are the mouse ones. CDR3 loop: CASSRTGGSQNTLYF. The covered CDR3 bases are TGTGCAAGCAGCAGGACTGGGGGGAGTCAAAACACCTTGTAC. The chain links TRBV16 to TRBJ2-4, with TRBD2 matching 11 bases. The read falls 1 residue short of the CDR3 end, and the missing part is taken from the germline J gene. There are 15 residues in the CDR3. In germline, CDR1 is SGHSA, CDR2 FRNQAP. Trimming took 5 bases from V and 0 from J; bases not matched to a gene: 1.

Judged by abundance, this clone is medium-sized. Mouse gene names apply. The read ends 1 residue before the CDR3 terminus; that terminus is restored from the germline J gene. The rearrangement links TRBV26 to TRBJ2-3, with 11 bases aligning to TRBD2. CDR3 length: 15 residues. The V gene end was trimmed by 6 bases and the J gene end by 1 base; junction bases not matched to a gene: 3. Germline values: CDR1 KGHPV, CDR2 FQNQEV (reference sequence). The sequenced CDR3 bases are TGTGCCAGCAGCCGGGACTGGGGGCGTGCAGAAACGCTGTAT. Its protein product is CASSRDWGRAETLY. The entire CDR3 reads CASSRDWGRAETLYF.